The entry below gives a single T cell receptor (beta chain) sequence along with its context. The antigen it recognizes is unknown. Base qualities are not recorded, but no much larger clone differs from it by a single base. The data were obtained in a study of cytomegalovirus exposure and HLA in healthy donors (dated by TCRdb to between 2016 and 2019). About the study as a whole: According to an earlier analysis of several hundred of the donors, 150 million to 200 million T cells yielded some 120 million unique TCR beta sequences and about 300 Gb of sequence data. An early release covering some 640 HLA-typed donors comprised about 300 gigabases of sequencing data and around 80 million unique TCR sequences. Among the roughly 400 genotyped donors, 81% belonged to the genetic ancestry cluster associated with self-reported Caucasian donors. The study was designed to test whether signatures of past pathogen exposure could be identified by cataloging public T cell receptors. The study used immunosequencing to profile the T cell repertoires of 670 or so subjects and linked those repertoires to cytomegalovirus serostatus. In addition to the first cohort of several hundred subjects, a separate validation cohort of 120 different subjects was used. The study combined high-throughput TCR immunosequencing, statistical association of individual TCRs with disease status, and machine learning to predict cytomegalovirus infection status. To study patterns of TCR occurrence, a later analysis re-analyzed previously published TCR beta repertoires from 650 to 750 donors and added high-resolution HLA genotyping. The later analysis used no new phenotypic data to find candidate immune exposures, relying instead on TCR beta sequences and their occurrence across donors. An earlier analysis of 587 of the donors used high-throughput TCR beta sequencing to judge whether each TCR beta V gene segment behaved as functional or pseudogenic. Donor age, sex, ethnicity and CMV serostatus were collected together with the repertoire data. A later genetic analysis took genome-wide SNP genotypes for about three fifths of the roughly 700 donors and used that subset as a discovery cohort. Every repertoire in the discovery cohort had been generated on one and the same sequencing platform. HLA typing included class I and class II loci at four-digit resolution. Typing coverage differed by locus: A, B, C, DRB1 and DQB1 were typed in about 629-640 donors, DQA1 in roughly 500, DPA1 in 600 to 610, and DPB1 in 450 to 490. Roughly 5 DR-DQ haplotypes were handled as single units for association and clustering because linkage in the cohort was strong. Across approximately 400 genotyped donors of the cohort, an average of about 200,000 unique TCR beta nucleotide sequences per donor were sequenced, and roughly a sixth of those sequences were non-productive. Points the paper makes about the study in general: HLA typing was unavailable for some donors at each locus, so association tests used only the typed subset. When HLA alleles, especially DR and DQ, strongly co-occurred, TCR associations were difficult to assign to individual alleles. The study listed 170 or so TCR beta chains as associated with cytomegalovirus. Compared with the roughly 700-donor mean, donors in an Asian-associated ancestry cluster had fewer N-insertions in productive TCRs, according to a later genetic analysis. In a later analysis, TCR association rates were found to vary across HLA loci, with the most associated TCRs seen for DRB1 alleles and the fewest for HLA-C alleles. According to a later analysis, parvovirus B19, influenza, CMV and Epstein-Barr virus appeared linked to several top co-occurrence clusters. Cytomegalovirus status was reported to be diagnosed by the classifier with high specificity and sensitivity in both the original and validation cohorts. According to the authors, the approach could potentially be generalized to other disease states and immunological phenotypes. The earlier analysis of approximately 560 of the donors excluded 15 to 20 rarely observed V segments, including chromosome 9 orphons, because counts were too low. In a later analysis, HLA-associated TCR beta chains showed more clonal expansion and lower generation probabilities than non-associated chains that were equally common. Three of the identified cytomegalovirus-associated TCR beta chains were confirmed in vitro to be specific for cytomegalovirus antigens. A further reported finding was that TCR beta sequences accurately predicted the HLA-A and HLA-B alleles for most subjects in the first cohort. This cohort had only TCR beta chains sequenced, and the lack of alpha or paired-chain data limited which features could be detected. For the cohort, immune exposure information was limited to CMV serostatus. Broadly in line with IMGT annotations, most TCR beta V segments showed up in productive rearrangements about 87% or about 30% of the time in an earlier analysis of several hundred of the donors. A cluster of highly shared sequence variants was judged likely to be a technical artifact of the sequencing pipeline. Roughly uniform sequencing depth across donors was assumed in presence/absence analyses, although this assumption may not hold. In a later analysis, over 15,000 TCR beta sequences were associated with specific HLA alleles at a false discovery rate of 0.05. Linkage disequilibrium might explain the correlated functional status among segregating V segments, but an unknown experimental factor could not be excluded. Across donors, most TCR sequences were observed very rarely, whereas some public TCRs were present in many individuals. In a later genetic analysis, a missense DCLRE1C variant was associated with V-gene and J-gene trimming of TCR beta chains, and the association was replicated in an independent cohort. A later analysis found that most CMV-associated TCR beta chains appeared HLA-restricted, with HLA associations seemingly driven largely by CMV exposure. Some IMGT-functional V segments, including TRBV6-2 and TRBV6-3, could not be told apart with the 87-base-pair reads, so those segments were excluded.

The cohort consisted of hundreds of healthy bone marrow donors. At the time of sampling, all cohort members were nominally healthy, though unrecorded immune exposures were likely present. The donor was CMV seronegative and was included in the group of 352 seronegative cohort members. A peripheral blood sample was provided by each donor, and peripheral blood mononuclear cells were used for TCR beta sequencing. The Qiagen DNeasy Blood Extraction Kit was used to extract genomic DNA from the blood cell samples. Library creation used the immunoSEQ multiplex PCR assay. The multiplex PCR relied on a mix of 60 forward primers for TCR Vbeta segments and 13 reverse primers for TCR Jbeta segments. A multiplex PCR assay on genomic DNA amplified the CDR3 region of rearranged TCR beta genes. The amplified TCR beta libraries were sequenced on the Illumina HiSeq System as 87-base-pair reads. On the study's bioinformatics: In a later analysis, tens of millions of unique TCR beta chains were counted across the roughly 610 repertoires, and around 10 million of these chains were shared by at least two donors. Raw reads were error-corrected and collapsed into unique sequences with a nearest-neighbor algorithm that merged closely related sequences to remove PCR and sequencing errors. To assign V, D and J gene segments, CDR3 sequences were aligned to IMGT reference sequences. For a sequence to be retained, a match of at least six nucleotides to both a V gene segment and a J gene segment was required. Rearrangements were classified as productive when the CDR3 lacked stop codons and remained in frame with V and J, and all other rearrangements were classified as non-productive. Following IMGT convention, CDR3 was defined as the stretch from the second conserved V-encoded cysteine up to the conserved J-encoded phenylalanine. The earlier analysis of 550 to 650 of the donors excluded any sequence lacking an unambiguous match to a single V gene segment. In an earlier analysis of approximately 590 of the donors, V segments were called functional above 56.7% productive rearrangements and were called segregating when the between-donor standard deviation exceeded 5%. A statistical classification framework was developed to diagnose cytomegalovirus status using the catalog of TCR beta chain sequences. V and J gene assignment, in a later analysis, came from comparing TCR nucleotide sequences with IMGT/GENE-DB human TR gene sequences. The TCRdist pipeline was used in a later analysis to assign CDR3 sequences and most-parsimonious VDJ recombination scenarios. In a later analysis, each TCR beta chain was defined by its CDR3 amino acid sequence together with its V-gene family, and reads without a unique V-gene family were excluded. A later analysis removed 500 to 650 highly shared, low-generation-probability nucleotide sequences to deal with suspected cross-contamination and a sequencing artifact. In a later analysis, a clonal expansion index for each public chain was calculated from normalized within-repertoire ranks of inferred template counts. A later analysis computed generation probabilities with a VDJ recombination model fitted to out-of-frame rearrangements, and checked the results against IGoR. Hypergeometric tests were used in a later analysis to score TCR-TCR, TCR-HLA and TCR-CMV co-occurrence, with a repertoire-size bias correction applied to the TCR pairs. To estimate false discovery rates, a later analysis permuted the HLA or CMV assignments 20 times. In a later analysis, co-occurring TCRs were grouped using DBSCAN, with TCRdist sequence similarity added in when clustering inside HLA-allele-positive subsets. Repertoires with fewer than 30,000 or more than 120,000 public chains, plus five repertoires with anomalous nucleotide sharing, were excluded from co-occurrence clustering. The table comes from immuneACCESS by way of TCRdb, which keeps in-frame sequences with V and J called. Part of the clones is missing from these tables; in studies checked, under half for an unresolved V gene and the rest for unknown reasons. That table supplies the V and J calls and clone size; D and trimming were determined from the DNA. For this sample there are 95,000 to 150,000 clones; roughly 75% appear just once. The ten largest account for more than 2.5% of the sample.

Relative to germline, V is 5 bases shorter and J is 0 bases shorter, with 17 bases between their ends. According to the germline V gene, CDR1 reads SGHTA and CDR2 reads FQGTGA. The CDR3 runs 17 residues from the cysteine to the phenylalanine. The CDR3 DNA has 51 bases and is translated from base 1. What was sequenced was PBMCs. This TCR was sampled from a woman between 45 and 65 years old in good health and CMV-seronegative. Recombination joined TRBV7-3 with TRBJ2-1; D gene: possibly TRBD2, on 6 matching bases. The nucleotide sequence is given as TGTGCCAGCAGCCCGACGGACTACTCGAGCTCCTACAATGAGCAGTTCTTC. It encodes CASSPTDYSSSYNEQFF.